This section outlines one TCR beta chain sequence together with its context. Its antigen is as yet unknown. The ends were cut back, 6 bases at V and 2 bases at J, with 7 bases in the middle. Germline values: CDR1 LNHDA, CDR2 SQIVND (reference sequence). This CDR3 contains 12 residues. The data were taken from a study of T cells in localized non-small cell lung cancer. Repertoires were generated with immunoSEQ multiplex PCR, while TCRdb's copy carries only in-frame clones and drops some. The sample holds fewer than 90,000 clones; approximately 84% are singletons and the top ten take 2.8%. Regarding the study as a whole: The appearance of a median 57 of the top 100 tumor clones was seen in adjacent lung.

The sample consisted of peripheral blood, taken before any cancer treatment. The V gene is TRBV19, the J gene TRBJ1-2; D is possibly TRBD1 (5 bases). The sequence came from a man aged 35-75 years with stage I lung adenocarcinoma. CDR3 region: CASSRDNYGYTF. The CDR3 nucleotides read TGTGCCAGTAGCCGGGACAACTATGGCTACACCTTC.